This TCR beta chain was captured by sequencing in a study of cytomegalovirus exposure and HLA in healthy donors (dated by TCRdb to about 2017). Regarding the study in general: According to a later analysis, one platform produced both the approximately 110 validation repertoires and the roughly 640 repertoires of the first cohort. The study aimed to test whether signatures of past pathogen exposure could be identified by cataloging public T cell receptors. Along with the roughly 710-subject first cohort, a separate validation cohort of around 120 different subjects was used. To predict cytomegalovirus infection status, the study combined high-throughput TCR immunosequencing, statistical association of individual TCRs with disease status, and machine learning.

Library prep was done by the immunoSEQ multiplex PCR assay. The source study handled its data this way. A statistical classification framework was developed to diagnose cytomegalovirus status using the catalog of TCR beta chain sequences. The table comes from immuneACCESS by way of TCRdb, which keeps in-frame sequences with V and J called. Part of the clones is missing from these tables; in studies checked, under half for an unresolved V gene and the rest for unknown reasons. V and J calls and clone size follow that table, whereas D and trimming were derived from the DNA. This sample is represented by hundreds of thousands of clones; less than 85% of them were singletons. The ten largest clonotypes hold roughly 5.7% of the sample. As concerns this clone: Its antigen is currently not known. The input lacks base qualities; no much larger clone sits a single base away.

The donors belonged to the validation cohort of about 120 subjects, which was separate from the roughly 680-subject first cohort. V lost 5 bases and J lost 5 bases; the stretch between them is 12 bases long. The CDR3, from cysteine to phenylalanine, totals 13 residues. The DNA shown is the 39-base CDR3, in frame from base 1. CDR1 and CDR2, per the germline V gene, are SGHNT and YENEEA. Paper-wide results and their limitations: The study gave a list of 150 to 200 TCR beta chains associated with cytomegalovirus. The authors suggested that the approach could potentially be generalized to other disease states and immunological phenotypes. A later analysis had no HLA typing for the validation cohort, so co-occurrence there was scored across all 130 or so repertoires. Cytomegalovirus status was reported to be diagnosed by the classifier with high specificity and sensitivity in both the original and validation cohorts. Three of the identified cytomegalovirus-associated TCR beta chains were confirmed in vitro to be specific for cytomegalovirus antigens. A later analysis found that TCRs clustered in the first cohort also tended to co-occur in the 95 to 150 validation repertoires, with 94% of cluster scores above 0. While some public TCRs were present in many individuals, most TCR sequences turned up only very rarely across donors.

This sequence uses TRBV11-3 and TRBJ1-1; the D gene cannot be named for sure. The clonotype comes from a woman under 30 in good health and CMV-seronegative. The source material was PBMCs. The CDR3 has the sequence CASSLGPETEAFF. The nucleotide sequence is TGTGCCAGCAGCCTCGGACCCGAGACTGAAGCTTTCTTT.